This T cell receptor (beta chain) was observed in a study of cytomegalovirus exposure and HLA in healthy donors. Primers: 60 Vbeta forward and 13 Jbeta reverse. Measured with immunoSEQ multiplex PCR; TCRdb has only the in-frame clones, and not every one. The data contain roughly 97,000 clones, around 10% of them singletons. CDR1 and CDR2 from the germline V gene are SGHAT and FQNNGV. V gave up 3 bases and J gave up 0 bases, with 11 bases separating them. The length of the CDR3 is 15 residues. General study results and limits: Associated with HLA alleles at 0.05 false discovery rate in a later analysis were 16,951 TCR beta sequences.

The sample holds a few counts of this clone. Antigen unknown. This clonotype originated in a middle-aged man in good health and CMV-seropositive. Sequencing was done on a sample of PBMCs. The rearrangement links TRBV11-2 to TRBJ2-5, with TRBD2 as a possible D gene (5 bases). In DNA, the CDR3 is TGTGCCAGCAGCTTTACAGCGGCGTACCAAGAGACCCAGTACTTC. It is translated as CASSFTAAYQETQYF.